A selection of T cell receptor beta chains follows, all from one sample in a study of post-analysis software for immune sequencing data. From the PCR reads, TCRdb called clonotypes with MiXCR, one entry per CDR3 protein. This sample has roughly 600,000 distinct CDR3 sequences, with roughly 47% found just once. The sequencing sample was made of blood. These receptors were taken from a girl aged 10 to 17 with multiple sclerosis. Both conserved end residues are part of each CDR3. D genes are given only for firm matches. For some rows the clone size is stated as once, few or many, or as a class when expanded; others skip it.

V gene	D gene	J gene	clone size	CDR3 protein	CDR3 DNA
TRBV12-3/TRBV12-4	.	TRBJ1-6	.	CASSYQPGVNSPRHF	TGTGCCAGCAGCTACCAGCCAGGGGTAAATTCACCCCGCCACTTT
TRBV20-1	.	TRBJ2-1	.	CSTKPTKFYNEQFF	TGCAGTACCAAGCCCACCAAGTTCTACAATGAGCAGTTCTTC
TRBV7-9	.	TRBJ2-7	.	CALEGGRGTYEQYF	TGTGCACTAGAGGGGGGACGGGGAACCTACGAGCAGTACTTC
TRBV12-3/TRBV12-4	.	TRBJ2-1	.	CASSLEAGLTYNEQFF	TGTGCCAGCAGCCTCGAGGCGGGATTGACCTACAATGAGCAGTTCTTC
TRBV4-1	.	TRBJ1-2	.	CASSQDKGPDGYTF	TGCGCCAGCAGCCAAGATAAGGGTCCGGATGGCTACACCTTC
TRBV20-1	.	TRBJ1-6	.	CSARSGEGEGSPLHF	TGCAGTGCTAGATCGGGGGAAGGGGAGGGTTCACCCCTCCACTTT
TRBV27	TRBD1	TRBJ2-4	.	CASSLQGALSYERYF	TGTGCCAGCAGTTTACAGGGGGCGCTTTCCTACGAGCGGTACTTC
TRBV4-1	.	TRBJ1-2	few	CASSQRGAPDYGYTF	TGCGCCAGCAGCCAACGGGGGGCGCCGGACTATGGCTACACCTTC
TRBV7-2	TRBD1	TRBJ2-5	.	CASSRDRAYQETQYF	TGTGCCAGCAGCCGGGACAGGGCGTACCAAGAGACCCAGTACTTC
TRBV12-3/TRBV12-4	TRBD1	TRBJ2-4	.	CASSSRTGGNIQYF	TGTGCCAGCAGTTCTCGGACAGGGGGGAACATTCAGTACTTC
TRBV29-1	TRBD1	TRBJ2-7	few	CSVQDRAYEQYF	TGCAGCGTGCAGGACAGGGCCTACGAGCAGTACTTC
TRBV29-1	TRBD2	TRBJ2-4	.	CSFTAGGKNIQYF	TGCAGCTTCACAGCGGGGGGCAAAAACATTCAGTACTTC
TRBV29-1	.	TRBJ2-5	few	CSVERVRAGETQYF	TGCAGCGTTGAAAGGGTCAGAGCCGGGGAGACCCAGTACTTC
TRBV6-6	.	TRBJ1-4	.	CASSSPEGGKKLFF	TGTGCCAGCAGTTCCCCAGAGGGAGGTAAAAAACTGTTTTTT
TRBV12-3/TRBV12-4	TRBD2	TRBJ2-5	many	CASSPLWGGETQYF	TGTGCCAGCAGTCCTTTATGGGGGGGGGAGACCCAGTACTTC
TRBV12-3/TRBV12-4	.	TRBJ2-1	.	CASSTSKKEGSSSYNEQFF	TGTGCCAGCAGCACATCGAAAAAAGAGGGGTCCAGTTCCTACAATGAGCAGTTCTTC
TRBV4-1	TRBD1	TRBJ2-7	.	CASSQWSGQGYEQYF	TGCGCCAGCAGCCAGTGGTCGGGACAGGGGTACGAGCAGTACTTC
TRBV7-9	.	TRBJ1-1	few	CASSLLAVTSEAFF	TGTGCCAGCAGCTTATTGGCCGTTACTTCAGAAGCTTTCTTT
TRBV29-1	TRBD1	TRBJ2-5	.	CSVGGQGYHEQYF	TGCAGCGTTGGGGGACAGGGGTACCATGAGCAGTACTTC
TRBV5-1	.	TRBJ2-7	few	CATAQVAASYEQYF	TGCGCCACCGCCCAGGTTGCGGCCTCCTACGAGCAGTACTTC
TRBV10-3	TRBD1	TRBJ2-1	few	CAISEGTVPNEQFF	TGTGCCATCAGTGAGGGGACAGTTCCTAATGAGCAGTTCTTC
TRBV12-3/TRBV12-4	.	TRBJ1-4	once	CASSLQGPNEKRFF	TGTGCCAGCAGCCTACAGGGACCTAATGAAAAACGGTTTTTT
TRBV12-3/TRBV12-4	TRBD1	TRBJ1-4	.	CASSTATGGVRATNEKLFF	TGTGCCAGCAGTACCGCGACAGGGGGGGTTAGGGCAACTAATGAAAAACTGTTTTTT
TRBV10-2	.	TRBJ2-7	.	CASSGNNYEQYF	TGCGCCAGCAGCGGCAACAACTACGAGCAGTACTTC
TRBV7-3	.	TRBJ1-6	few	CASSLGRVISTPLHF	TGTGCCAGCAGCTTAGGCAGGGTAATTTCGACACCCCTCCACTTT
TRBV3-1	TRBD1	TRBJ2-3	.	CASSRFFTDRGKRDTQYF	TGTGCCAGCAGCCGATTTTTCACCGACAGGGGGAAAAGAGATACGCAGTATTTT
TRBV12-3/TRBV12-4	TRBD2	TRBJ2-1	once	CASSLVTSGSEQFF	TGTGCCAGCAGTTTAGTCACTAGCGGGAGTGAGCAGTTCTTC
TRBV12-3/TRBV12-4	TRBD2	TRBJ2-1	.	CASSPLAGGHEQFF	TGTGCCAGCAGTCCTTTAGCGGGGGGGCATGAGCAGTTCTTC
TRBV29-1	TRBD1	TRBJ1-4	once	CSVEDPQGGNEKLFF	TGCAGCGTTGAAGATCCCCAGGGGGGTAATGAAAAACTGTTTTTT
TRBV27	.	TRBJ2-5	few	CASSPRTTQETQYF	TGTGCCAGCAGTCCACGGACCACACAAGAGACCCAGTACTTC
TRBV15	.	TRBJ2-1	.	CATSRDRGGAYEQFF	TGTGCCACCAGCAGAGATAGGGGGGGGGCCTACGAGCAGTTCTTC
TRBV10-3	TRBD1	TRBJ2-7	.	CAISERQGIYEQYF	TGTGCCATCAGTGAAAGACAGGGAATCTACGAGCAGTACTTC
TRBV20-1	TRBD1	TRBJ1-5	.	CSARQGASGRQPQHF	TGCAGTGCTAGACAGGGGGCTAGCGGGAGGCAGCCCCAGCATTTT
TRBV24-1	.	TRBJ2-1	.	CATSDLVEQFF	TGTGCCACCAGTGATTTGGTGGAGCAGTTCTTC
TRBV7-8	TRBD1	TRBJ1-5	.	CASSPDRDENQPQHF	TGTGCCAGCAGCCCTGACAGGGATGAAAATCAGCCCCAGCATTTT
TRBV12-3/TRBV12-4	.	TRBJ1-4	.	CASSPVGRAHTNEKLFF	TGTGCCAGCAGCCCCGTGGGGAGGGCGCATACAAACGAAAAACTGTTTTTT
TRBV5-1	TRBD1	TRBJ1-2	.	CASSSGTASYGYTF	TGCGCCAGCAGCTCTGGGACAGCTTCTTATGGCTACACCTTC
TRBV29-1	.	TRBJ2-1	.	CSVDAYNEQFF	TGCAGCGTTGATGCCTACAATGAGCAGTTCTTC
TRBV6-5	.	TRBJ2-7	.	CASSYPPYYEQYF	TGTGCCAGCAGTTACCCGCCTTACTACGAGCAGTACTTC
TRBV5-1	TRBD2	TRBJ2-5	few	CASSLRRGGRETQYF	TGCGCCAGCAGCTTAAGGCGGGGGGGCCGAGAGACCCAGTACTTC
TRBV5-6	TRBD1	TRBJ2-5	.	CASSFGQDLEYF	TGTGCCAGCAGCTTTGGACAGGATCTAGAGTACTTC
TRBV6-4	.	TRBJ1-2	.	CASSDPNTGMGGYTF	TGTGCCAGCAGTGACCCGAACACAGGGATGGGTGGCTACACCTTC
TRBV7-2	.	TRBJ1-5	.	CASSEPGGGEPQHF	TGTGCCAGCAGCGAACCCGGAGGGGGTGAGCCCCAGCATTTT